This T cell receptor beta chain emerged from a study of cytomegalovirus exposure and HLA in healthy donors. Study-wide results and caveats: It was taken for granted in presence/absence analyses that sequencing depth across donors was roughly uniform.

Concerning this clone: The antigen is not known.

It was with 60 Vbeta and 13 Jbeta primers that the PCR ran. The table came from immunoSEQ multiplex PCR; TCRdb's copy has only in-frame clones and leaves some out. The sample carries over 65,000 clones, over 70% recorded once. V lost 2 bases, J lost 1 base, and 8 bases lay in between. The germline V gene has CDR1 LGHNA and CDR2 YNFKEQ. This CDR3 has 14 residues. The clonotype originates from a man between 60 and 75 years old in good health and CMV-seropositive. What was sequenced was PBMCs. This sequence joins TRBV4-2 and TRBJ1-1; D not resolved. CDR3 sequence: CASSQPGANTEAFF. In nucleotides, the CDR3 is TGTGCCAGCAGCCAACCGGGAGCGAACACTGAAGCTTTCTTT.